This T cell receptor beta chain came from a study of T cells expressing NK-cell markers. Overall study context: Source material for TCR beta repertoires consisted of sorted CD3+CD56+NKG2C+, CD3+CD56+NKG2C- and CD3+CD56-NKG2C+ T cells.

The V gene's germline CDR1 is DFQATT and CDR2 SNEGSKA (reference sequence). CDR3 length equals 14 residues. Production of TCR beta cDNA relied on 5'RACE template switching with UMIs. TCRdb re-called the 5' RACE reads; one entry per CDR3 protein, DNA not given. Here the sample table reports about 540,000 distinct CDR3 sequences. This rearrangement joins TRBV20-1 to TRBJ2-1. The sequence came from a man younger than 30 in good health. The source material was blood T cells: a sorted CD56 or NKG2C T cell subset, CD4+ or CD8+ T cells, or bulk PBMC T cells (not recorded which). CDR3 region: CSARDRGRRPEQFF.